This is a list of T cell receptor beta chains from one sample in a study of blood T cell repertoires in COVID-19. Sequencing was performed with immunoSEQ multiplex PCR; in TCRdb, only in-frame clones are kept and a portion is missing. This table has about 240,000 clones, 86% appearing once. Sequenced: PBMCs or T cells enriched from blood (not recorded which). Receptor source: a woman aged 40 to 49 with acute COVID-19. CDR3s include the opening cysteine and the closing phenylalanine or tryptophan. Each record gives: J gene, clone size, D gene, V gene, CDR3 DNA, CDR3 protein. D genes are given only for firm matches. Clone size is stated in some rows and not others, as once, few, many or a class when expanded.

TRBJ1-2 | - | - | TRBV5-1 | TGCGCCAGCAGGGAATCACAAGGGGTGTACTATGGCTACACCTTC | CASRESQGVYYGYTF
TRBJ1-2 | - | TRBD1 | TRBV2 | TGTGCCAGCACCGTCGGACAGGGAAGTCCTTCCTATGGCTACACCTTC | CASTVGQGSPSYGYTF
TRBJ1-2 | few | - | TRBV7-8 | TGTGCCAGCAGCGACTTGGCCTATGGCTACACCTTC | CASSDLAYGYTF
TRBJ2-1 | - | TRBD1 | TRBV5-5 | TGTGCCAGCAGCTCGACAGGGGTGGCCTACAATGAGCAGTTCTTC | CASSSTGVAYNEQFF
TRBJ2-7 | - | TRBD1 | TRBV6-1 | TGTGCCAGCAGTGAATTCGACAGGGGGGCCTCCTACGAGCAGTACTTC | CASSEFDRGASYEQYF
TRBJ2-7 | once | TRBD2 | TRBV27 | TGTGCCAGCAGTTTTACGGGACTAGTCAGCGAGCAGTACTTC | CASSFTGLVSEQYF
TRBJ1-5 | - | - | TRBV27 | TGTGCCAGCAGTGCCCGGCGGAATCAGCCCCAGCATTTT | CASSARRNQPQHF
TRBJ1-1 | - | - | TRBV5-1 | TGCGCCAGCAGCTCGCTCCAAACGGGTTCGGGCACTGAAGCTTTCTTT | CASSSLQTGSGTEAFF
TRBJ2-2 | few | - | TRBV3-1/TRBV3-2 | TGTGCCAGCAGCCAAACTAGCGGGGAGCTGTTTTTT | CASSQTSGELFF
TRBJ2-3 | - | TRBD2 | TRBV7-3 | TGTGCCAGCAGCTGGAGCGGGAGGGGTGCAGATACGCAGTATTTT | CASSWSGRGADTQYF
TRBJ2-3 | - | - | TRBV6-1 | TGTGCCAGCAGTGAAAACGGGGGAACAGATACGCAGTATTTT | CASSENGGTDTQYF
TRBJ1-1 | once | - | TRBV7-2 | TGTGCCAGCAGCTTAACTGTCAAGAACACTGAAGCTTTCTTT | CASSLTVKNTEAFF
TRBJ2-2 | - | - | TRBV27 | TGTGCCAGCAGTTTACTAGCCGTTGGCTCCGGGGAGCTGTTTTTT | CASSLLAVGSGELFF
TRBJ2-1 | - | TRBD2 | TRBV18 | TGTGCCAGCTCACCACCGATCCCTAGCGGATACAATGAGCAGTTCTTC | CASSPPIPSGYNEQFF
TRBJ1-2 | - | - | TRBV19 | TGTGCCAGTAGTATAGATCTTGTAGCTGGCTATGGCTACACCTTC | CASSIDLVAGYGYTF
TRBJ2-5 | - | TRBD1 | TRBV10-1 | TGCGCCAGCACCTCTTGGGACAGACAAGAGACCCAGTACTTC | CASTSWDRQETQYF
TRBJ1-2 | - | TRBD1 | TRBV7-2 | TGTGCCAGCAGCTCACAAGCGACAGGGAGTGGTGGCTACACCTTC | CASSSQATGSGGYTF
TRBJ1-1 | - | TRBD1 | TRBV29-1 | TGCAGCGTGGGACAGGGCGAAGCTTTCTTT | CSVGQGEAFF
TRBJ1-2 | - | - | TRBV19 | TGTGCCAGTACCGTCCCGGGAGGGATTGGCTACACCTTC | CASTVPGGIGYTF
TRBJ2-1 | few | - | TRBV5-1 | TGCGCCAGCAGTAAGGAGTCTATCGCCTACAATGAGCAGTTCTTC | CASSKESIAYNEQFF
TRBJ1-1 | once | - | TRBV29-1 | TGCAGCGTTGAACAGGGGTGGGGCACTGAAGCTTTCTTT | CSVEQGWGTEAFF
TRBJ1-5 | - | - | TRBV12-3/TRBV12-4 | TGTGCCAGCAGTTTCGGGGAGCCCCAGCATTTT | CASSFGEPQHF
TRBJ2-5 | - | - | TRBV5-1 | TGCGCCAGCAGCTTCGGCGGGACCCAAGAGACCCAGTACTTC | CASSFGGTQETQYF
TRBJ2-5 | - | - | TRBV10-3 | TGTGCCATCAACGAAACAGGGCTCGGAGAGACCCAGTACTTC | CAINETGLGETQYF
TRBJ1-3 | - | - | TRBV6-5 | TGTGCCAGCAGACAGGCCCAAGGAAACACCATATATTTT | CASRQAQGNTIYF
TRBJ2-2 | once | - | TRBV6-5 | TGTGCCAGCAGTTACTCGAGTGGCACCGGGGAGCTGTTTTTT | CASSYSSGTGELFF
TRBJ2-1 | - | TRBD1 | TRBV24-1 | TGTGCCACCAGTGATCAGACAGGGGCTACTTACAATGAGCAGTTCTTC | CATSDQTGATYNEQFF
TRBJ2-5 | - | - | TRBV3-1/TRBV3-2 | TGTGCCAGCAGCCAAGAGAGAGGTAGGGGATGGGGAGAGACCCAGTACTTC | CASSQERGRGWGETQYF
TRBJ1-2 | few | TRBD1 | TRBV24-1 | TGTGCCACCAGTGCCACCGGGACAGGGAACTATGGCTACACCTTC | CATSATGTGNYGYTF
TRBJ2-7 | - | - | TRBV5-5 | TGTGCCAGCAGCTTGACAGGGATCGAGCAGTACTTC | CASSLTGIEQYF
TRBJ1-1 | - | TRBD1 | TRBV3-1/TRBV3-2 | TGTGCCAGCAGCCAAGAGGACAGGGGGTTGGAAGCTTTCTTT | CASSQEDRGLEAFF
TRBJ2-7 | - | - | TRBV4-2 | TGTGCCAGCAGCCAGGAGCGCTTCCTCGAGCAGTACTTC | CASSQERFLEQYF
TRBJ2-1 | - | TRBD1 | TRBV12-3/TRBV12-4 | TGTGCCAGCAGCCGGGACAGGAGGGATGAGCAGTTCTTC | CASSRDRRDEQFF
TRBJ2-1 | - | - | TRBV29-1 | TGCAGCGTTCCGGACAGCCTCTCCTACAATGAGCAGTTCTTC | CSVPDSLSYNEQFF
TRBJ1-4 | - | - | TRBV4-1 | TGCGCCAGCAGCCAAGGACTCTCAACTAATGAAAAACTGTTTTTT | CASSQGLSTNEKLFF
TRBJ2-7 | - | TRBD1 | TRBV2 | TGTGCCAGCAGGAGTCAGTGGGACAGCTACGAGCAGTACTTC | CASRSQWDSYEQYF
TRBJ2-7 | - | - | TRBV19 | TGTGCCAGTAGTATAGATGTAGCTCGGGAGCAGTACTTC | CASSIDVAREQYF